The clone carrying this T cell receptor beta chain was found once. Data came from immunoSEQ multiplex PCR; TCRdb stores just in-frame clones and leaves some out. The data show about 12,000 clones, with about 93% seen just once and about 28% held by the top ten. This record comes from a study of blood T cell repertoires in COVID-19. V was pared by 4 bases and J by 1 base, with 20 bases between. CDR1 SGHDN and CDR2 FVKESK come from the germline V gene. The CDR3 consists of 17 residues. Material for sequencing was peripheral blood. This TCR derives from a woman in her sixties or seventies with active COVID-19. V usage is TRBV14 and J usage is TRBJ2-7; TRBD1 might be the D (6 bases). The CDR3 DNA reads as TGTGCCAGCAGCCGATCACCCGGACAGACCTTATCCTACGAGCAGTACTTC. This encodes CASSRSPGQTLSYEQYF.